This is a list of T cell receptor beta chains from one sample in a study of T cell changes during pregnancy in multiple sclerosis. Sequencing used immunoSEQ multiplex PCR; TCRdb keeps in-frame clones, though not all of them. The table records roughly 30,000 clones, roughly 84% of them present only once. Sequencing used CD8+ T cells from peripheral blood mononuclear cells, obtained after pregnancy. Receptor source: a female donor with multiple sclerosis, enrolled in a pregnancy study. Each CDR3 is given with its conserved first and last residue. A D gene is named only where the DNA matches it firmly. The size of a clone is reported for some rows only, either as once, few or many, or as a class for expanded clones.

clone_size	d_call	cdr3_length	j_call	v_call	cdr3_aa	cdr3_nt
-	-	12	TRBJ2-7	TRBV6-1	CASSDPDFEQYF	TGTGCCAGCAGTGACCCAGACTTCGAGCAGTACTTC
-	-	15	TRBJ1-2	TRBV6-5	CASSYLGGGAYGYTF	TGTGCCAGCAGTTACTTGGGAGGGGGTGCCTATGGCTACACCTTC
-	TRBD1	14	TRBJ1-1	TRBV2	CASSEWTGNTEAFF	TGTGCCAGCAGTGAATGGACAGGGAACACTGAAGCTTTCTTT
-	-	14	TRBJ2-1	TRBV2	CASREIGGTGEQFF	TGTGCCAGCAGAGAAATAGGGGGTACTGGTGAGCAGTTCTTC
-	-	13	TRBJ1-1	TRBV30	CAWTLGRDTEAFF	TGTGCCTGGACTCTCGGCAGGGACACTGAAGCTTTCTTT
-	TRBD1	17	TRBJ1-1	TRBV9	CASSPGGSGQGWTEAFF	TGTGCCAGCAGCCCCGGGGGGTCGGGACAGGGTTGGACTGAAGCTTTCTTT
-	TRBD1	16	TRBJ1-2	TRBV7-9	CASSEQGAARPYGYTF	TGTGCCAGCAGCGAACAGGGGGCTGCGAGACCCTATGGCTACACCTTC
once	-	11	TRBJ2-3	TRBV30	CAWGHQITQYF	TGTGCCTGGGGGCACCAGATTACGCAGTATTTT
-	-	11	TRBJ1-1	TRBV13	CASSSGREAFF	TGTGCCAGCAGCTCCGGGAGGGAAGCTTTCTTT
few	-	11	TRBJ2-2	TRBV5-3	CARSNTGELFF	TGTGCCAGATCAAACACCGGGGAGCTGTTTTTT
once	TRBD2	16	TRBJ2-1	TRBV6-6	CASSYGSGGLYNEQFF	TGTGCCAGCAGTTACGGGAGCGGGGGGCTGTACAATGAGCAGTTCTTC
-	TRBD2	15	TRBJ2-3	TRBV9	CASSPRLAGGNTQYF	TGTGCCAGCAGCCCCCGACTAGCGGGGGGTAATACGCAGTATTTT
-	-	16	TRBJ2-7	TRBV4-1	CASSQVMSRNGYEQYF	TGCGCCAGCAGCCAAGTGATGAGCCGTAACGGCTACGAGCAGTACTTC
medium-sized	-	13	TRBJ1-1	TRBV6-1	CASSLRENTEAFF	TGTGCCAGCAGCCTCCGGGAGAACACTGAAGCTTTCTTT
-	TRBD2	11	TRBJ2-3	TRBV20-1	CSARDSLAGGF	TGCAGTGCTAGAGATTCGCTAGCGGGGGGGTTT
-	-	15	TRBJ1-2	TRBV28	CASSSIQGANYGYTF	TGTGCCAGCAGTTCTATACAGGGTGCTAACTATGGCTACACCTTC
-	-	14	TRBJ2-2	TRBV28	CASSLPGETGELFF	TGTGCCAGCAGTTTACCAGGGGAAACCGGGGAGCTGTTTTTT
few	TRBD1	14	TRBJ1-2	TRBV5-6	CASSPGTGGYGYTF	TGTGCCAGCAGCCCTGGGACAGGCGGCTATGGCTACACCTTC
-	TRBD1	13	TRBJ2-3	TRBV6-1	CASGTGETDTQYF	TGTGCCAGCGGGACAGGGGAAACAGATACGCAGTATTTT
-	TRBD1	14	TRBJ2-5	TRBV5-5	CASSEQGAYETQYF	TGTGCCAGCAGCGAACAGGGGGCGTATGAGACCCAGTACTTC
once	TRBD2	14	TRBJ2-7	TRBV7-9	CASSPGGEAYEQYF	TGTGCCAGCAGCCCGGGGGGGGAAGCCTACGAGCAGTACTTC
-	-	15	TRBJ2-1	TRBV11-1	CASSMRVFGYNEQFF	TGTGCCAGCAGCATGAGGGTATTCGGCTACAATGAGCAGTTCTTC
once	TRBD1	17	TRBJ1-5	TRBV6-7	CASSYRYGQGRRGPQHF	TGTGCCAGCAGTTACCGATATGGACAGGGGAGAAGGGGGCCCCAGCATTTT
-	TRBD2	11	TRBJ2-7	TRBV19	CASSSGTSAYF	TGTGCCAGTAGTTCCGGGACTAGCGCGTACTTC
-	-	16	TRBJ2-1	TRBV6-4	CASSDIAGAEYNEQFF	TGTGCCAGCAGTGACATAGCAGGGGCCGAGTACAATGAGCAGTTCTTC
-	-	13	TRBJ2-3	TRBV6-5	CASSYVGTDTQYF	TGTGCCAGCAGTTACGTCGGTACAGATACGCAGTATTTT
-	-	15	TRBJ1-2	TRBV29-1	CSVEDPDSPYYGYTF	TGCAGCGTTGAAGATCCTGACAGCCCTTACTATGGCTACACCTTC
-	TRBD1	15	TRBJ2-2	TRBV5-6	CASSSGTGLPGELFF	TGTGCCAGCAGTTCCGGGACAGGGCTCCCCGGGGAGCTGTTTTTT
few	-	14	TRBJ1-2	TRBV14	CASSQRLEFWGYTF	TGTGCCAGCAGCCAAAGATTGGAGTTCTGGGGCTACACCTTC
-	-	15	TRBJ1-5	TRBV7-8	CASSSFEGSNQPQHF	TGTGCCAGCAGCTCCTTCGAGGGTAGCAATCAGCCCCAGCATTTT
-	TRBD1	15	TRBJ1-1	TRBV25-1	CASSEYRGTGDLAFF	TGTGCCAGCAGTGAATATAGAGGGACAGGGGACCTTGCTTTCTTT
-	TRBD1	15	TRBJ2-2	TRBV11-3	CASSLRTGTTGELFF	TGTGCCAGCAGCTTACGGACAGGGACCACCGGGGAGCTGTTTTTT
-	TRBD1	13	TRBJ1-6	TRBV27	CASRGQIESPLHF	TGTGCCAGCAGGGGACAGATCGAATCACCCCTCCACTTT
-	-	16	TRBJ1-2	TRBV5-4	CASSLDSGWGTEGYTF	TGTGCCAGCAGCTTGGATAGCGGTTGGGGGACTGAGGGCTACACCTTC
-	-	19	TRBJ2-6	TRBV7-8	CASSLVGSRVISGANVLTF	TGTGCCAGCAGCTTAGTAGGTTCCAGGGTAATATCTGGGGCCAACGTCCTGACTTTC
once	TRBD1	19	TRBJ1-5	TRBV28	CASSFGWDRGLNSNQPQHF	TGTGCCAGCAGTTTCGGTTGGGACAGGGGGCTCAATAGCAATCAGCCCCAGCATTTT
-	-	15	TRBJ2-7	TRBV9	CASSPPGSSAYEQYF	TGTGCCAGCAGCCCCCCTGGCAGTTCCGCCTACGAGCAGTACTTC
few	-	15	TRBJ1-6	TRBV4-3	CASSQDQGLNSPLHF	TGCGCCAGCAGCCAAGATCAGGGTCTAAATTCACCCCTCCACTTT
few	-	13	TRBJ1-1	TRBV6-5	CASSYEVNTEAFF	TGTGCCAGCAGTTACGAGGTGAACACTGAAGCTTTCTTT
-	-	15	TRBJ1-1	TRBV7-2	CASSLVDVRAPEAFF	TGTGCCAGCAGCTTAGTGGACGTGCGGGCCCCTGAAGCTTTCTTT
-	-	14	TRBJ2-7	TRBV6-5	CASSYRQQAYEQYF	TGTGCCAGCAGTTACAGACAGCAAGCCTACGAGCAGTACTTC
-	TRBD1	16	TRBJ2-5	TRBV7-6	CASSILQGVESETQYF	TGTGCCAGCAGCATTTTACAGGGGGTCGAGTCAGAGACCCAGTACTTC
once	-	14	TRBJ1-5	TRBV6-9	CASRLVLSNQPQHF	TGTGCCAGCCGACTCGTCTTGAGCAATCAGCCCCAGCATTTT
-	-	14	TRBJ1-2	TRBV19	CASSSEGVAAGYTF	TGTGCCAGTAGTAGCGAGGGGGTCGCAGCTGGCTACACCTTC
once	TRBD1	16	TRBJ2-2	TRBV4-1	CASSHRTGDQTGELFF	TGCGCCAGCAGCCACCGGACAGGGGACCAGACCGGGGAGCTGTTTTTT
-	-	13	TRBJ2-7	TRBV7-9	CASSLGPEYEQYF	TGTGCCAGCAGCTTAGGTCCGGAGTACGAGCAGTACTTC
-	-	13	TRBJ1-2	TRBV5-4	CASSLGAAYGYTF	TGTGCCAGCAGCTTGGGGGCAGCCTATGGCTACACCTTC
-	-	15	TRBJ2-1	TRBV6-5	CASSSEGLSYNEQFF	TGTGCCAGCAGTTCCGAGGGTCTCTCCTACAATGAGCAGTTCTTC
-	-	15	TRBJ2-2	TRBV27	CASSLSHRSTGELFF	TGTGCCAGCAGTTTATCGCACAGATCCACCGGGGAGCTGTTTTTT
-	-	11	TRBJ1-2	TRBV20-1	CSASDGDGYTF	TGCAGTGCTAGCGACGGAGATGGCTACACCTTC
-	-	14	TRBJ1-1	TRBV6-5	CASRKDGGNTEAFF	TGTGCCAGCAGAAAGGACGGAGGGAACACTGAAGCTTTCTTT